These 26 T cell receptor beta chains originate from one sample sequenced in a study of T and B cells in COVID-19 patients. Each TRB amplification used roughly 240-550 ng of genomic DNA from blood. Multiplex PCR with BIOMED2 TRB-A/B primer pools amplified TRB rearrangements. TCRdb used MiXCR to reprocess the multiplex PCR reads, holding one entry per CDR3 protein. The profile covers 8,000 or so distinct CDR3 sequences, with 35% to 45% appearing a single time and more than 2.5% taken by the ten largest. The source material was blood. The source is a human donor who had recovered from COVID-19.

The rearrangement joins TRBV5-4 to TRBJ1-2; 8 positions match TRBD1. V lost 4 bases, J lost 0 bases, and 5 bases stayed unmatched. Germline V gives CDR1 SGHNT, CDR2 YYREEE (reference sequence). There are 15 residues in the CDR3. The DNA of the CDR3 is TGTGCCAGCAGCCCAGGGACAGGTTCTAACTATGGCTACACCTTC. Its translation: CASSPGTGSNYGYTF.

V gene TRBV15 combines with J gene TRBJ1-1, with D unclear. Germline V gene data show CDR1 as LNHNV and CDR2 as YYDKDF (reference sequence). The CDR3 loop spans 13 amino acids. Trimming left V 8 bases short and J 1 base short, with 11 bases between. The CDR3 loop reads CATSLRKNTEAFF. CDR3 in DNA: TGTGCCACCTCTCTTCGGAAGAACACTGAAGCTTTCTTT.

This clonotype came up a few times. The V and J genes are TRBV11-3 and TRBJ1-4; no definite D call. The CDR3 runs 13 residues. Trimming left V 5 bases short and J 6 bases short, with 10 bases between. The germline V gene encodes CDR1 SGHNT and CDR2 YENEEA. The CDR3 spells CASSGGPDEKLFF. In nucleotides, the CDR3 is TGTGCCAGCAGCGGTGGACCGGATGAAAAACTGTTTTTT.

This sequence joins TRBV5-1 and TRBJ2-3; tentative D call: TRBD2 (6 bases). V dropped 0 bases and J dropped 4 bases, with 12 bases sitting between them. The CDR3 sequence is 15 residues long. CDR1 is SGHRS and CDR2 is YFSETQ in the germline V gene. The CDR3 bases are TGCGCCAGCAGCTTGGATGGGACGGGGGCAGATACGCAGTATTTT. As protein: CASSLDGTGADTQYF. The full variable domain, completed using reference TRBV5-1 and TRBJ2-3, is KAGVTQTPRYLIKTRGQQVTLSCSPISGHRSVSWYQQTPGQGLQFLFEYFSETQRNKGNFPGRFSGRQFSNSRSEMNVSTLELGDSALYLCASSLDGTGADTQYFGPGTRLTVL.

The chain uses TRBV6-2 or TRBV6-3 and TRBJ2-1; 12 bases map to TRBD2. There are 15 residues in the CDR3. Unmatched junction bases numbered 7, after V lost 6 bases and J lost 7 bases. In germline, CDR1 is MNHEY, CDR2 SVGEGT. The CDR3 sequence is CASRQTSGGWNEQFF. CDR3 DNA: TGTGCCAGCAGGCAAACTAGCGGGGGGTGGAATGAGCAGTTCTTC.

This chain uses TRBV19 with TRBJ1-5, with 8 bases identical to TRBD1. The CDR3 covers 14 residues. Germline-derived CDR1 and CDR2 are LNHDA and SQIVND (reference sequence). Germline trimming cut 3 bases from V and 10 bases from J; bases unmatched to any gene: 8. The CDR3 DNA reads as TGTGCCAGTAGTATTAGCGGACAGGGTAATCCCCAGCATTTT. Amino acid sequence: CASSISGQGNPQHF.

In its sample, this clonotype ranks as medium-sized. The CDR3 DNA reads TGTGCCAGCAAGGGGTACCTTCCACCCGGGGAGCTGTTTTTT. As protein: CASKGYLPPGELFF. The rearrangement joins TRBV6-2 or TRBV6-3 to TRBJ2-2; a weak D match, TRBD1 (5 bases). There are 14 residues in the CDR3. The germline gives CDR1 MNHEY, CDR2 SVGEGT. Trimming pared 7 bases from V and 6 bases from J, leaving 15 bases between.

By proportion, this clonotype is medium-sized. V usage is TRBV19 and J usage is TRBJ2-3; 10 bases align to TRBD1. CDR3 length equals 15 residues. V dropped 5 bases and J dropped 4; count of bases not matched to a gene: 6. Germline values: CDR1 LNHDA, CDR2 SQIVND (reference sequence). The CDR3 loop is CASSVEGTGADTQYF. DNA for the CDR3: TGTGCCAGTAGTGTTGAGGGGACAGGGGCAGATACGCAGTATTTT. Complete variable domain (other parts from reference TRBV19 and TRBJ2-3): DGGITQSPKYLFRKEGQNVTLSCEQNLNHDAMYWYRQDPGQGLRLIYYSQIVNDFQKGDIAEGYSVSREKKESFPLTVTSAQKNPTAFYLCASSVEGTGADTQYFGPGTRLTVL.

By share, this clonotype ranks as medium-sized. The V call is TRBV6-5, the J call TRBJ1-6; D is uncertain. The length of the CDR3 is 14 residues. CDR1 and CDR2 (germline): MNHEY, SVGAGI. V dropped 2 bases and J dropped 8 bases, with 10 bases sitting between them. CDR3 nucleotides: TGTGCCAGCAGTTACCAGGTTTCGGATTCACCCCTCCACTTT. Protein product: CASSYQVSDSPLHF.

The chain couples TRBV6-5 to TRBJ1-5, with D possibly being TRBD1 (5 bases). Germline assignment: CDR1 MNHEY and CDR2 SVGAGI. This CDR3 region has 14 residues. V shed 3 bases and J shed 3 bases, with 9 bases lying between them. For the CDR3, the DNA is TGTGCCAGCAGTTATACGGGACCCAATCAGCCCCAGCATTTT. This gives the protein CASSYTGPNQPQHF.

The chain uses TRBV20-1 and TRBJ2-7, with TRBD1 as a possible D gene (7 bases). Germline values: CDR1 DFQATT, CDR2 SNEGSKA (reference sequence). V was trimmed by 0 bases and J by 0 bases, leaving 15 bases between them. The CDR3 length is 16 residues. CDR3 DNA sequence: TGCAGTGCTAGAGATGGCGCGGGACAGAGCTCCTACGAGCAGTACTTC. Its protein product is CSARDGAGQSSYEQYF.

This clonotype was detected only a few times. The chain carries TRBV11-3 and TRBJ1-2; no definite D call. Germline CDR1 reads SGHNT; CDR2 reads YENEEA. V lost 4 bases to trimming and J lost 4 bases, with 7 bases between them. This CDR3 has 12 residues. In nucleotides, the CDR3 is TGTGCCAGCAGCTCCGACGGCTATGGCTACACCTTC. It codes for CASSSDGYGYTF.

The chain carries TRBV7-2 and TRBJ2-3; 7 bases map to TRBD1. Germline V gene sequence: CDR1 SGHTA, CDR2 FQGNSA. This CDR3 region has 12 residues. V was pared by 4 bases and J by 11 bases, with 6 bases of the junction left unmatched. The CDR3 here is CASSYDRAEQYF. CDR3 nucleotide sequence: TGTGCCAGCAGCTATGACAGGGCCGAGCAGTATTTT. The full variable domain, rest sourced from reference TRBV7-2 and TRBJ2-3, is GAGVSQSPSNKVTEKGKDVELRCDPISGHTALYWYRQSLGQGLEFLIYFQGNSAPDKSGLPSDRFSAERTGGSVSTLTIQRTQQEDSAVYLCASSYDRAEQYFGPGTRLTVL.

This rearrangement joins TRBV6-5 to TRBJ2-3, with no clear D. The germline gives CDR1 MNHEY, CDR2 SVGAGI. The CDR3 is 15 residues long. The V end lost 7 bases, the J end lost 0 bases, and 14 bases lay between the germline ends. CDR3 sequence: CASTWTATSTDTQYF. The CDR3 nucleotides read TGTGCCAGCACCTGGACGGCTACTAGCACAGATACGCAGTATTTT.

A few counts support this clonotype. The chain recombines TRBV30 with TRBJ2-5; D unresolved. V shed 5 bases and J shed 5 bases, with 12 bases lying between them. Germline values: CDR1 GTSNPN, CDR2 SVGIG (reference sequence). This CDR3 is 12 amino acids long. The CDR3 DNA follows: TGTGCCTGGGGGCAGCCCCCCGAGACCCAGTACTTC. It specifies CAWGQPPETQYF.

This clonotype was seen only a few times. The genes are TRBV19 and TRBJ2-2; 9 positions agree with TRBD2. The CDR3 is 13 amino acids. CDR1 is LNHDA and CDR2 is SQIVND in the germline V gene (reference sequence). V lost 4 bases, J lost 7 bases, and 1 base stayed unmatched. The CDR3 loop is CASSTSGIGELFF. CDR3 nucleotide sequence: TGTGCCAGTAGTACTAGCGGGATCGGGGAGCTGTTTTTT.

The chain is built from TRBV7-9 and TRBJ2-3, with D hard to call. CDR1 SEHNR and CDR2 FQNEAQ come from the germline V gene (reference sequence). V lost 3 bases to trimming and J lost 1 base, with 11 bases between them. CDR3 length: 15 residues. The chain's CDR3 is CASSFPPRGTDTQYF. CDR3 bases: TGTGCCAGCAGCTTCCCCCCTCGGGGCACAGATACGCAGTATTTT. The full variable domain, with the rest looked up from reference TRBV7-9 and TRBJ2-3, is DTGVSQNPRHKITKRGQNVTFRCDPISEHNRLYWYRQTLGQGPEFLTYFQNEAQLEKSRLLSDRFSAERPKGSFSTLEIQRTEQGDSAMYLCASSFPPRGTDTQYFGPGTRLTVL.

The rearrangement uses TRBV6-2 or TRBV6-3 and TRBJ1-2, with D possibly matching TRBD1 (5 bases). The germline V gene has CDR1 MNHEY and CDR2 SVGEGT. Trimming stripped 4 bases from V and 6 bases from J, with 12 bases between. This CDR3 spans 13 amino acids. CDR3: CASSFRQSNGYTF. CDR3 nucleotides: TGTGCCAGCAGTTTCCGACAGAGTAATGGCTACACCTTC.

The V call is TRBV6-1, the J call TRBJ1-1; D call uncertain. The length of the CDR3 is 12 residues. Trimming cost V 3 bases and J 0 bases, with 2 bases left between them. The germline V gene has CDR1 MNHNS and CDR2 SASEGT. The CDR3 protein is CASSELNTEAFF. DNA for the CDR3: TGTGCCAGCAGTGAGCTGAACACTGAAGCTTTCTTT.

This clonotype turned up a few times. The CDR3 here is CASSIESFSNQPQHF. CDR3 in DNA: TGTGCCAGTAGTATAGAGAGTTTTAGCAATCAGCCCCAGCATTTT. V gene TRBV19 combines with J gene TRBJ1-5; D is unclear. CDR3 size: 15 residues. The germline gives CDR1 LNHDA, CDR2 SQIVND (reference sequence). V was trimmed by 0 bases and J by 0 bases, leaving 6 bases between them.

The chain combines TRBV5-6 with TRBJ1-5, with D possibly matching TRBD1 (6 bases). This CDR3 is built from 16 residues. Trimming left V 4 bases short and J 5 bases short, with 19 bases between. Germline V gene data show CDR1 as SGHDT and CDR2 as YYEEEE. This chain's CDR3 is CASSRNVGGQDQPQHF. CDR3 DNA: TGTGCCAGCAGCCGGAACGTGGGGGGGCAGGATCAGCCCCAGCATTTT.

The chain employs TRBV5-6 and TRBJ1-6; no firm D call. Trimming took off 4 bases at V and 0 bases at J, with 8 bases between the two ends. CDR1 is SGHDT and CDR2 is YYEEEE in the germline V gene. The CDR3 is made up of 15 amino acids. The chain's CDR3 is CASSDRSSYNSPLHF. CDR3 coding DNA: TGTGCCAGCAGCGACCGGAGCTCCTATAATTCACCCCTCCACTTT.

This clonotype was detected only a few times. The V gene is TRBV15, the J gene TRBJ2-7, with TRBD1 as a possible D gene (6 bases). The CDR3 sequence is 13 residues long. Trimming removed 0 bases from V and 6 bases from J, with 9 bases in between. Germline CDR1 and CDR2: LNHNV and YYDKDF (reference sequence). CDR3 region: CATSRDQGGEQYF. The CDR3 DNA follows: TGTGCCACCAGCAGAGATCAAGGGGGCGAGCAGTACTTC.

The CDR3 sequence: CAIRGVGNEQFF. The CDR3 DNA reads as TGTGCCATCCGGGGGGTGGGGAATGAGCAGTTCTTC. This chain links TRBV10-3 with TRBJ2-1, with 7 bases lining up with TRBD2. Looked up from germline, CDR1 is ENHRY and CDR2 is SYGVKD. This CDR3 comprises 12 residues. V gave up 8 bases and J gave up 7 bases; unmatched junction bases: 5.

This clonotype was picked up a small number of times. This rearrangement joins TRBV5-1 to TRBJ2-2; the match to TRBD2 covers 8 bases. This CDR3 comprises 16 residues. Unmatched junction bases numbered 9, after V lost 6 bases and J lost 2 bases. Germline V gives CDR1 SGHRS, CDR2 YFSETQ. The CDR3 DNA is TGCGCCAGCACCCCAAAGGCGGGGGGCAACACCGGGGAGCTGTTTTTT. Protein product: CASTPKAGGNTGELFF.

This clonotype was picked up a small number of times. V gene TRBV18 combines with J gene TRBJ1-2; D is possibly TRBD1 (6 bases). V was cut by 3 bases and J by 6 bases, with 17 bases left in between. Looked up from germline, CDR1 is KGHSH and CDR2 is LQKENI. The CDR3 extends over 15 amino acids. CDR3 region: CASSPRQDSGDGYTF. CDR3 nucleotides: TGTGCCAGCTCACCGCGACAGGACAGCGGCGATGGCTACACCTTC.